Listed below are T cell receptor beta chains from one sample, sequenced in a study of blood T cell repertoires in COVID-19. Method: immunoSEQ multiplex PCR; TCRdb's copy keeps in-frame clones and lacks some. The sample yields tens of thousands of clones, roughly 91% seen once. Sequenced: peripheral blood. All receptors derive from a man between 45 and 60 years old with COVID-19, enrolled during active disease. Each CDR3 is given with its conserved first and last residue. The order of the fields is J gene, V gene, CDR3 protein.

TRBJ2-1 TRBV27 CASADRGAHNEQFF
TRBJ2-7 TRBV10-3 CAISNPQGASYEQYF
TRBJ1-3 TRBV6-5 CASSGPTGGENTIYF
TRBJ2-7 TRBV7-2 CASSLDGTSYIEQYF
TRBJ1-3 TRBV2 CASSELVVYSGNTIYF
TRBJ1-5 TRBV19 CASSISGNSNQPQHF
TRBJ2-5 TRBV4-2 CASSQDSLGGKETQYF
TRBJ2-7 TRBV7-2 CASSLSSGPYEQYF
TRBJ2-3 TRBV29-1 CSVEHPRDTQYF
TRBJ1-3 TRBV6-5 CASSRTVSGNTIYF
TRBJ2-5 TRBV5-4 CASSSRAAGGGLETQYF
TRBJ1-2 TRBV30 CAWSRWELGGPTGGYTF
TRBJ2-1 TRBV7-3 CASSFNSGNEQFF
TRBJ2-3 TRBV27 CASSLFGGRAADTQYF
TRBJ2-3 TRBV5-1 CASSPEGTGYTDTQYF
TRBJ1-1 TRBV21-1 CASSKGQGKTEAFF
TRBJ1-2 TRBV3-1/TRBV3-2 CASSQSLGANYGYTF
TRBJ2-2 TRBV27 CASAPLFPPGELFF
TRBJ2-7 TRBV6-5 CASSYPGLEPLYEQYF
TRBJ1-2 TRBV5-1 CASSFRGAEGYTF
TRBJ1-1 TRBV6-6 CASTEYRGTEAFF
TRBJ2-7 TRBV11-2 CASSKGLAAPSYEQYF
TRBJ2-2 TRBV5-1 CASSLNRGTTGELFF
TRBJ2-5 TRBV29-1 CSVEDPDPMTSGTEETQYF
TRBJ2-5 TRBV12-3/TRBV12-4 CASSLQETQYF
TRBJ2-2 TRBV9 CASNREHLAGELFF
TRBJ2-7 TRBV5-1 CASSSKPSGRSDEQYF
TRBJ1-6 TRBV19 CASTTTAGLYNSPLHF
TRBJ1-3 TRBV10-3 CAIREGQPPFSGNTIYF
TRBJ2-7 TRBV13 CASSLSGRTYEQYF
TRBJ2-7 TRBV5-6 CASSLGPDSSYEQYF
TRBJ1-3 TRBV3-1/TRBV3-2 CASSQRTGGATGNTIYF
TRBJ2-1 TRBV4-3 CASSQESLRVYNEQFF
TRBJ2-3 TRBV7-2 CASSLVGGGPTDTQYF
TRBJ1-2 TRBV2 CASSKEAYGYTF
TRBJ2-5 TRBV12-5 CASGSGQGGETQYF
TRBJ1-2 TRBV6-5 CASRWTGTNYGYTF
TRBJ2-5 TRBV12-3/TRBV12-4 CASSFQETQYF
TRBJ2-3 TRBV7-9 CASSLEAGTSGTDTQYF
TRBJ1-6 TRBV30 CAWDRSSYNSPLHF